The 21 T cell receptor beta chains reported below all come from one sample, sequenced in a study of cytomegalovirus exposure and HLA in healthy donors. The PCR used 60 Vbeta and 13 Jbeta primers. The protocol was immunoSEQ multiplex PCR, while the TCRdb copy is restricted to in-frame clones and leaves out a portion. The sample shows 150,000 to 200,000 clones, around four fifths of them seen only once. Sequencing used PBMCs. These receptors were taken from a man aged 18 to 29 in good health and CMV-seropositive.

V usage is TRBV5-6 and J usage is TRBJ1-1, with 8 nucleotides matching TRBD1. This CDR3 has 15 residues. The germline V gene has CDR1 SGHDT and CDR2 YYEEEE. The V segment lost 4 bases and the J segment 1 base; nucleotides outside the gene matches: 6. The chain's CDR3 is CASSIRGTGNTEAFF. The CDR3 DNA sequence: TGTGCCAGCAGCATCCGGGGGACAGGGAACACTGAAGCTTTCTTT.

The sample holds one count of this clone. The chain carries TRBV4-1 and TRBJ1-2; 10 nucleotides line up with TRBD1. The CDR3 length is 15 residues. From germline, CDR1 is MGHRA and CDR2 YSYEKL. After removal of 4 bases from V and 1 base from J, the junction contained 3 bases not matched to a gene. For the CDR3, the DNA is TGCGCCAGCAGCCCGACAGGGGGCGTTAACTATGGCTACACCTTC. It encodes CASSPTGGVNYGYTF.

This rearrangement joins TRBV18 to TRBJ1-2, with 8 bases aligning to TRBD1. The CDR3 covers 14 residues. The V segment lost 0 bases and the J segment 6 bases; nucleotides outside the gene matches: 3. Germline values: CDR1 KGHSH, CDR2 LQKENI. CDR3 in DNA: TGTGCCAGCTCACCACCTGGACAGGGCCATGGCTACACCTTC. Amino acid sequence: CASSPPGQGHGYTF.

The rearrangement joins TRBV27 to TRBJ2-7; TRBD1 is a possible D gene (5 bases). Between the trimmed V and J ends, which lost 2 bases and 2 bases, there was a span of 13 bases. CDR1 and CDR2 (germline): MNHEY, SMNVEV (reference sequence). The CDR3 has 15 residues. CDR3 region: CASSLTRQNPYEQYF. The CDR3 DNA reads TGTGCCAGCAGTTTAACGAGACAGAATCCCTACGAGCAGTACTTC.

The chain recombines TRBV27 with TRBJ2-1; TRBD2 matches 9 bases. V shed 7 bases and J 6 bases; nucleotides not matched to a gene: 7. The CDR3 runs 14 residues. CDR1 is MNHEY, CDR2 SMNVEV, per germline (reference sequence). The CDR3 region has the DNA TGTGCCAGCAAGCCGGGACTAGCCTCCAATGAGCAGTTCTTC. Translation gives CASKPGLASNEQFF.

This chain links TRBV6-1 with TRBJ1-2; D not certain. Germline values: CDR1 MNHNS, CDR2 SASEGT. Trimming removed 2 bases at V and 4 bases at J, with 5 bases between. The CDR3 has 12 amino acids. CDR3 amino acids: CASSERAYGYTF. CDR3 nucleotide sequence: TGTGCCAGCAGTGAACGAGCCTATGGCTACACCTTC.

V and J are TRBV14 and TRBJ1-2, with 7 positions matching TRBD1. Unmatched junction bases numbered 3, after V lost 6 bases and J lost 5 bases. The CDR3 is 12 amino acids. Per the germline V gene, CDR1 is SGHDN and CDR2 is FVKESK. CDR3 amino acids: CASRGTAYGYTF. CDR3 nucleotides: TGTGCCAGCAGGGGGACAGCGTATGGCTACACCTTC. Together with reference TRBV14 and TRBJ1-2, the CDR3 gives the full variable domain: EAGVTQFPSHSVIEKGQTVTLRCDPISGHDNLYWYRRVMGKEIKFLLHFVKESKQDESGMPNNRFLAERTGGTYSTLKVQPAELEDSGVYFCASRGTAYGYTFGSGTRLTVV.

The V and J genes are TRBV6-6 and TRBJ1-5; 7 positions agree with TRBD1. The V segment lost 2 bases and the J segment 1 base; nucleotides outside the gene matches: 5. CDR1 and CDR2 (germline): MNHNY, SVGAGI (reference sequence). This CDR3 comprises 16 residues. The CDR3 bases are TGTGCCAGCAGTTACCGAGGGGGCAAAAGCAATCAGCCCCAGCATTTT. This codes for CASSYRGGKSNQPQHF.

The sample holds one count of this clone. The chain has TRBV6-5 and TRBJ1-2; D is unclear. Looked up from germline, CDR1 is MNHEY and CDR2 is SVGAGI. The CDR3 covers 14 residues. V lost 5 bases, J lost 4 bases, and 14 bases lay in between. The CDR3 DNA reads as TGTGCCAGCAGTGTCTCGCGGTCCCCCTATGGCTACACCTTC. It translates to CASSVSRSPYGYTF.

The chain uses TRBV28 and TRBJ2-7; 7 bases are shared with TRBD2. V lost 7 bases to trimming and J lost 4 bases; unmatched junction nucleotides: 7. This CDR3 contains 13 residues. Per the germline V gene, CDR1 is MDHEN and CDR2 is SYDVKM. The CDR3 is CASNPGGAYEQYF. For the CDR3, the DNA is TGTGCCAGCAATCCGGGAGGCGCGTACGAGCAGTACTTC. Looking up the rest from reference TRBV28 and TRBJ2-7 gives the full variable domain: DVKVTQSSRYLVKRTGEKVFLECVQDMDHENMFWYRQDPGLGLRLIYFSYDVKMKEKGDIPEGYSVSREKKERFSLILESASTNQTSMYLCASNPGGAYEQYFGPGTRLTVT.

The chain combines TRBV15 with TRBJ2-3; D remains unclear. Trimming took off 2 bases at V and 2 bases at J, with 2 bases between the two ends. Germline CDR1 is LNHNV and CDR2 is YYDKDF (reference sequence). The CDR3 loop spans 12 amino acids. CDR3 residues: CATSRYTDTQYF. CDR3 DNA sequence: TGTGCCACCAGCAGATACACAGATACGCAGTATTTT.

J is TRBJ2-7 and V is TRBV5-4; 9 positions match TRBD2. The germline V gene has CDR1 SGHNT and CDR2 YYREEE (reference sequence). The CDR3 is made up of 14 amino acids. Trimming cost V 5 bases and J 0 bases; bases outside gene matches: 3. This CDR3 reads CASSAGGVSYEQYF. The CDR3, as DNA: TGTGCCAGCAGTGCGGGGGGGGTCTCCTACGAGCAGTACTTC.

This clone was seen just once. The chain joins TRBV29-1 to TRBJ1-2; 10 bases fit TRBD1. V shed 2 bases, J shed 6 bases, and the junction held 9 bases outside the gene matches. The CDR3 has 15 residues. The germline V gene has CDR1 SQVTM and CDR2 ANQGSEA. The CDR3 spells CSVEPRDRGRDGYTF. The CDR3, as DNA: TGCAGCGTTGAACCCCGGGACAGGGGTAGGGATGGCTACACCTTC.

V gene TRBV18 combines with J gene TRBJ1-2; 7 bases are a match to TRBD1. The CDR3 sequence is 18 residues long. Germline CDR1 KGHSH, CDR2 LQKENI. V was clipped by 1 base and J by 0 bases; unmatched bases: 11. The CDR3 region is CASSPRATGSIANYGYTF. For the CDR3, the DNA is TGTGCCAGCTCACCACGCGCGACAGGGAGTATTGCTAACTATGGCTACACCTTC.

The chain couples TRBV2 to TRBJ1-4; D is ambiguous. V gave up 7 bases and J gave up 8 bases, with 11 bases separating them. Germline loops: CDR1 SNHLY, CDR2 FYNNEI. The CDR3 covers 12 residues. The CDR3 nucleotides are TGTGCCAGCATGTACCTGGAGGAAAAACTGTTTTTT. It encodes CASMYLEEKLFF. Looking up the rest from reference TRBV2 and TRBJ1-4 gives the full variable domain: EPEVTQTPSHQVTQMGQEVILRCVPISNHLYFYWYRQILGQKVEFLVSFYNNEISEKSEIFDDQFSVERPDGSNFTLKIRSTKLEDSAMYFCASMYLEEKLFFGSGTQLSVL.

The V call is TRBV5-4, the J call TRBJ1-2; D possibly corresponds to TRBD1 (6 bases). Germline CDR1 reads SGHNT; CDR2 reads YYREEE (reference sequence). V gave up 7 bases and J gave up 4 bases, with 20 bases separating them. CDR3 length: 15 residues. The CDR3 region is CASGNQGSGSYGYTF. The CDR3, as DNA: TGTGCCAGCGGTAACCAGGGGTCAGGGAGCTATGGCTACACCTTC. Filled out from reference TRBV5-4 and TRBJ1-2, the complete variable domain reads ETGVTQSPTHLIKTRGQQVTLRCSSQSGHNTVSWYQQALGQGPQFIFQYYREEENGRGNFPPRFSGLQFPNYSSELNVNALELDDSALYLCASGNQGSGSYGYTFGSGTRLTVV.

In this sample, this clone turned up once. The rearrangement links TRBV19 to TRBJ1-5, with a possible D match to TRBD1 (6 bases). This CDR3 is 17 amino acids long. V dropped 5 bases and J dropped 4 bases, with 21 bases sitting between them. Germline CDR1 reads LNHDA; CDR2 reads SQIVND (reference sequence). CDR3 amino acids: CASSPLPGTMGNQPQHF. For the CDR3, the DNA is TGTGCCAGTAGTCCCCTTCCCGGGACAATGGGGAATCAGCCCCAGCATTTT.

Turning to this clone: It is likely a read error, because the conserved phenylalanine at the end of the CDR3 is missing. Additional DNA sequences in this sample encode the identical CDR3. J is TRBJ1-6 and V is TRBV2, with a possible D match to TRBD1 (6 bases). CDR1 and CDR2 from the germline V gene are SNHLY and FYNNEI. CDR3 length: 14 amino acids. The CDR3: CASSAGQYNSPLHL. The CDR3 DNA follows: TGCGCCAGCAGTGCCGGACAGTATAATTCACCCCTCCACCTT.

The gene calls are TRBV27 and TRBJ2-7, with 7 nucleotides matching TRBD2. The trim removed 5 bases at V and 2 bases at J, leaving 12 bases unmatched. Germline-derived CDR1 and CDR2 are MNHEY and SMNVEV (reference sequence). The CDR3 runs 16 residues. The CDR3 here is CASSRSPSGGPYEQYF. In nucleotides, the CDR3 is TGTGCCAGCAGTCGCTCACCTAGCGGAGGACCCTACGAGCAGTACTTC.

The chain has TRBV11-2 and TRBJ2-7, with TRBD1 matching over 11 bases. The V gene end was trimmed by 5 bases and the J gene end by 1 base; junction bases not matched to a gene: 4. The CDR3 covers 15 residues. CDR1 and CDR2 (germline): SGHAT, FQNNGV. The CDR3 DNA follows: TGTGCCAGCAGCCAGGACAGGGGGCCTTCCTACGAGCAGTACTTC. It is translated as CASSQDRGPSYEQYF.

The gene calls are TRBV4-1 and TRBJ1-2; D possibly corresponds to TRBD1 (6 bases). The CDR3 runs to 14 residues. Germline CDR1 reads MGHRA; CDR2 reads YSYEKL. Deletions cut 0 bases from V and 7 bases from J, with 12 bases between. This chain's CDR3 is CASSQDPQGRGYTF. CDR3 DNA sequence: TGCGCCAGCAGCCAAGATCCACAGGGCCGTGGCTACACCTTC.